The 8 T cell receptor beta chains listed next were all sequenced from one sample in a study of blood T cell repertoires in COVID-19. Profiled with immunoSEQ multiplex PCR; TCRdb holds only in-frame clones, not every one. The sample includes about 130,000 clones, about 77% of them seen just once. Source material: peripheral blood. Every receptor here comes from an elderly man with acute or convalescent COVID-19.

The chain couples TRBV21-1 to TRBJ1-5; the listed D gene, TRBD1, was not tested against the DNA. TRBV21-1 has pseudogene status. The length of the CDR3 is 14 residues. CDR3 nucleotide sequence: TGTGCCAGCAGAAATGCCCAGTACAATCAGCCCCAGCATTTT. Translating gives CASRNAQYNQPQHF.

CDR3 residues: CSVGGLPNEQFF. In DNA, the CDR3 is TGCAGCGTTGGGGGGCTTCCCAATGAGCAGTTCTTC. The genes are TRBV29-1 and TRBJ2-1; possible D gene TRBD1, 6 bases. V was cut by 4 bases and J by 6 bases, with 10 bases left in between. The CDR3 runs to 12 residues. Germline CDR1 reads SQVTM; CDR2 reads ANQGSEA.

This clone was picked up a small number of times. V gene TRBV7-8 combines with J gene TRBJ2-5; 7 bases line up with TRBD2. The CDR3 has 15 amino acids. With 6 bases clipped from V and 4 bases from J, the junction kept 11 bases outside the gene matches. Germline V gene data show CDR1 as SGHVS and CDR2 as FQNEAQ. For the CDR3, the DNA is TGTGCCAGCAGAAGGCGGCCGTGGGGGGGAGAGACCCAGTACTTC. Protein product: CASRRRPWGGETQYF.

The sample holds a few counts of this clone. The chain combines TRBV5-1 with TRBJ2-2; perhaps TRBD2 as D (6 bases). The CDR3 loop spans 15 amino acids. The germline gives CDR1 SGHRS, CDR2 YFSETQ. The V and J ends lost 3 bases and 2 bases respectively, with 11 bases between them. CDR3 loop: CASSSRLVNTGELFF. CDR3 in DNA: TGCGCCAGCAGCTCACGACTAGTTAACACCGGGGAGCTGTTTTTT.

At least ten counts were recorded for this clone. J is TRBJ2-4 and V is TRBV18, with D maybe TRBD2 (5 bases). This CDR3 is 14 amino acids long. V was clipped by 6 bases and J by 0 bases, with 9 bases between them. Germline values: CDR1 KGHSH, CDR2 LQKENI. The CDR3 here is CASSEGVAKNIQYF. The CDR3, as DNA: TGTGCCAGCTCCGAGGGTGTAGCCAAAAACATTCAGTACTTC.

V and J are TRBV30 and TRBJ2-7; the match to TRBD1 covers 7 bases. Germline-derived CDR1 and CDR2 are GTSNPN and SVGIG (reference sequence). This CDR3 spans 13 amino acids. V trimming: 3 bases; J trimming: 5 bases; junction bases outside the gene matches: 7. CDR3 residues: CAWRGQLVDEQYF. The CDR3 region has the DNA TGTGCCTGGAGGGGACAGTTGGTAGACGAGCAGTACTTC.

This clone was counted only a few times. The V and J genes are TRBV13 and TRBJ1-1; D remains unclear. Germline CDR1 PRHDT, CDR2 FYEKMQ (reference sequence). Trimming took 5 bases from V and 0 from J, leaving 22 bases between them. This CDR3 has 18 amino acids. CDR3 residues: CASSPTRITKRMNTEAFF. The CDR3 nucleotides are TGTGCCAGCAGCCCCACCCGGATAACAAAGCGGATGAACACTGAAGCTTTCTTT.

This sequence joins TRBV28 and TRBJ1-1; D possibly corresponds to TRBD1 (5 bases). Germline CDR1 is MDHEN and CDR2 is SYDVKM. Deletions cut 2 bases from V and 7 bases from J, with 8 bases between. The CDR3 sequence is 12 residues long. Here the CDR3 reads CASSLRQYEAFF. CDR3 sequence (DNA): TGTGCCAGCAGTTTACGACAGTATGAAGCTTTCTTT.